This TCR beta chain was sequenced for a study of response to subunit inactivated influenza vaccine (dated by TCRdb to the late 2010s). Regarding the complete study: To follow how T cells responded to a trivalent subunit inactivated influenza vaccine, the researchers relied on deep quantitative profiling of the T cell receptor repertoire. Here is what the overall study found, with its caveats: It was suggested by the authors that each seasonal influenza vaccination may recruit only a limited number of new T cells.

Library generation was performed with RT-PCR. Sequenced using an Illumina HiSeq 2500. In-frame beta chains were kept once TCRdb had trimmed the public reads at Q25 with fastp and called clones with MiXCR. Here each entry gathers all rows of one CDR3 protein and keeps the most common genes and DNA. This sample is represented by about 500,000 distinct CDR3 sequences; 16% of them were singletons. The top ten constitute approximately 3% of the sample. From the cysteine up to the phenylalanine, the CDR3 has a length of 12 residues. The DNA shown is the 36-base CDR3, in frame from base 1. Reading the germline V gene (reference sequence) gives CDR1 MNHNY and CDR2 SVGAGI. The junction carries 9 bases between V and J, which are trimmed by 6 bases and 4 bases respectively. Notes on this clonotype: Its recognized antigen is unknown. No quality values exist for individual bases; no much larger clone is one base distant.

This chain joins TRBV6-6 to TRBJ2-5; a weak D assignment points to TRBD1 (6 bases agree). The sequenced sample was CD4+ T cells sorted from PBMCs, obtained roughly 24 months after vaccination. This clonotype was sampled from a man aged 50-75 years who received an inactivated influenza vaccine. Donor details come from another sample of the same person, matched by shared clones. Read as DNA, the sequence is TGTGCCAGCAGCTACAGGGTAGAGACCCAGTACTTC. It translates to CASSYRVETQYF.